Presented here are 23 T cell receptor beta chains from one specimen sequenced in a study of control samples from healthy donors and cancer patients. Method: immunoSEQ multiplex PCR; TCRdb's copy keeps in-frame clones and lacks some. The sample holds around 55,000 clones, approximately 86% seen once. Sample: blood. These receptors all come from a man aged 50-59 years in good health.

V gene TRBV7-2 combines with J gene TRBJ1-1, with D tentatively TRBD1 (5 bases). The V gene's germline CDR1 is SGHTA and CDR2 FQGNSA. This CDR3 contains 14 residues. Trimming left V 2 bases short and J 3 bases short, with 10 bases between. This chain's CDR3 is CASSLSGGDTEAFF. As DNA, the CDR3 is TGTGCCAGCAGCTTAAGCGGGGGAGACACTGAAGCTTTCTTT.

The chain uses TRBV2 and TRBJ1-2; D call uncertain. Trimming cost V 5 bases and J 2 bases, with 15 bases left between them. The V gene's germline CDR1 is SNHLY and CDR2 FYNNEI. The CDR3 extends over 15 amino acids. CDR3 loop: CASSWSGDTNYGYTF. The CDR3 DNA reads TGTGCCAGCAGTTGGTCAGGAGACACGAACTATGGCTACACCTTC.

The V and J genes are TRBV7-2 and TRBJ2-7; 8 positions agree with TRBD2. Germline V lookup: CDR1 SGHTA, CDR2 FQGNSA. CDR3 length: 15 residues. Trimming cost V 1 base and J 6 bases; bases outside gene matches: 8. The CDR3 nucleotides read TGTGCCAGCAGCTTAGGGAGCGGGAGAGGAGGCGAGCAGTACTTC. This sequence encodes CASSLGSGRGGEQYF.

This clone was observed a single time. The chain links TRBV5-1 to TRBJ2-1; 11 nucleotides align to TRBD2. The CDR3 loop spans 15 amino acids. V was pared by 1 base and J by 7 bases, with 4 bases of the junction left unmatched. The germline gives CDR1 SGHRS, CDR2 YFSETQ. The CDR3: CASSLTSGSTNEQFF. The CDR3 DNA reads TGCGCCAGCAGCTTGACTAGCGGGAGTACGAATGAGCAGTTCTTC.

The chain uses TRBV12-3 or TRBV12-4 and TRBJ1-5; D is unresolved. V was cut by 4 bases and J by 4 bases, with 8 bases left in between. The CDR3 covers 13 residues. The CDR3 bases are TGTGCCAGCAGTTCTTACGTTAATCAGCCCCAGCATTTT. This codes for CASSSYVNQPQHF.

The DNA for the CDR3 is TGTGCCAGCTCACCAGGGACAGGGGTCGTCGGTAATGGCTACACCTTC. As protein: CASSPGTGVVGNGYTF. The rearrangement uses TRBV18 and TRBJ1-2; 10 positions agree with TRBD1. The trim removed 2 bases at V and 6 bases at J, leaving 9 bases unmatched. CDR1 is KGHSH and CDR2 is LQKENI in the germline V gene. This CDR3 has 16 amino acids. The complete variable domain, with remaining parts taken from reference TRBV18 and TRBJ1-2, reads NAGVMQNPRHLVRRRGQEARLRCSPMKGHSHVYWYRQLPEEGLKFMVYLQKENIIDESGMPKERFSAEFPKEGPSILRIQQVVRGDSAAYFCASSPGTGVVGNGYTFGSGTRLTVV.

The chain is built from TRBV2 and TRBJ1-5; TRBD1 might be the D (5 bases). The V gene lost 8 bases and the J gene lost 0 bases, with 17 bases spanning the gap. Germline V gene data show CDR1 as SNHLY and CDR2 as FYNNEI. The CDR3 covers 16 residues. CDR3 in DNA: TGTGCCAGCCACGGGACCAACAAAAATAGCAATCAGCCCCAGCATTTT. Its translation is CASHGTNKNSNQPQHF.

This clone was seen a handful of times. The rearrangement uses TRBV6-5 and TRBJ1-1; D gene uncertain. This CDR3 has 14 amino acids. Germline CDR1 and CDR2: MNHEY and SVGAGI. The germline V and J ends were trimmed by 2 bases and 3 bases, with 10 bases remaining between them. In DNA form, the CDR3 reads TGTGCCAGCAGTTACAAGGGTTGGCACACTGAAGCTTTCTTT. Amino acids: CASSYKGWHTEAFF.

The gene calls are TRBV10-2 and TRBJ1-4; D gene uncertain. Per the germline V gene, CDR1 is WSHSY and CDR2 is SAAADI. The CDR3 is 13 residues long. Trimming stripped 4 bases from V and 2 bases from J, with 5 bases between. The CDR3 sequence: CASSGVTNEKLFF. In DNA, the CDR3 is TGCGCCAGCAGTGGAGTCACTAATGAAAAACTGTTTTTT.

This clone was picked up one time. The V and J genes are TRBV12-5 and TRBJ2-2; D remains unclear. Deletions cut 0 bases from V and 1 base from J, with 12 bases between. The length of the CDR3 is 17 residues. The germline CDR1 and CDR2 sequences are LGHNT and FRNRAP. CDR3 region: CASGLVQGERNTGELFF. The CDR3 bases are TGTGCTAGTGGTTTGGTACAAGGAGAGCGGAACACCGGGGAGCTGTTTTTT.

The chain uses TRBV30 and TRBJ2-1, with D perhaps TRBD1 (5 bases). CDR3 size: 14 residues. Germline V gives CDR1 GTSNPN, CDR2 SVGIG (reference sequence). Trimming stripped 4 bases from V and 2 bases from J, with 12 bases between. Written as DNA, the CDR3 is TGTGCCTGGACCCTGACAGTCCCCTACAATGAGCAGTTCTTC. As protein: CAWTLTVPYNEQFF.

This chain connects TRBV18 to TRBJ1-6, with D possibly matching TRBD1 (5 bases). V lost 0 bases and J lost 7, with 10 bases in between. Germline assignment: CDR1 KGHSH and CDR2 LQKENI. The CDR3 loop spans 15 amino acids. The CDR3 region is CASSPPTGDNSPLHF. The CDR3 DNA reads TGTGCCAGCTCACCACCGACCGGGGACAATTCACCCCTCCACTTT.

This chain uses TRBV10-2 with TRBJ2-7; D call uncertain. The ends were cut back, 8 bases at V and 0 bases at J, with 14 bases in the middle. There are 14 residues in the CDR3. In germline, CDR1 is WSHSY, CDR2 SAAADI. The CDR3 DNA is TGCGCCAGCCAGACACCAGACGCCTCCTACGAGCAGTACTTC. This sequence encodes CASQTPDASYEQYF.

This clone was counted once. DNA of the CDR3: TGTGCCAGCCGATGGGTAGCGGGAGAGCGGGGGGGTGGCACAGATACGCAGTATTTT. Translated, it gives CASRWVAGERGGGTDTQYF. This chain connects TRBV21-1 to TRBJ2-3; the D call in the table, TRBD2, was not verified against the DNA. TRBV21-1 is flagged as a pseudogene. The CDR3 has 19 amino acids.

There are a few counts of this clone. The rearrangement joins TRBV5-6 to TRBJ2-6; TRBD1 might be the D (5 bases). The CDR3 length is 14 residues. Between the trimmed V and J ends, which lost 7 bases and 4 bases, there was a span of 12 bases. The germline V gene encodes CDR1 SGHDT and CDR2 YYEEEE. In DNA form, the CDR3 reads TGTGCCAGCCAAGGGGTACCAGGGGCCAACGTCCTGACTTTC. Its translation is CASQGVPGANVLTF.

The chain joins TRBV6-1 to TRBJ1-4, with D perhaps TRBD1 (6 bases). Per the germline V gene, CDR1 is MNHNS and CDR2 is SASEGT. The V end was cut by 1 base, the J end by 5 bases, with 11 bases between. The CDR3 runs 15 residues. CDR3 sequence (DNA): TGTGCCAGCAGTGAAGTGCGCCAGGGGAATGAAAAACTGTTTTTT. It yields the protein CASSEVRQGNEKLFF.

The genes are TRBV11-2 and TRBJ2-5; D remains ambiguous. Germline CDR1 is SGHAT and CDR2 is FQNNGV. V was shortened by 0 bases and J by 5 bases, with 16 bases between the two germline ends. The CDR3 runs 16 residues. CDR3 DNA: TGTGCCAGCAGCTTAGATCTATCCAGCGCCGGGGAGACCCAGTACTTC. It specifies CASSLDLSSAGETQYF.

The rearrangement joins TRBV6-5 to TRBJ2-7; D assignment may be TRBD1 or TRBD2 (5 bases each). V lost 6 bases and J 3 bases, leaving 9 bases between the germline ends. Germline lookup yields CDR1 MNHEY and CDR2 SVGAGI. The CDR3 runs 12 residues. The CDR3 DNA is TGTGCCAGCAGCGGGGACGGCTACGAGCAGTACTTC. Its translation is CASSGDGYEQYF.

The count of this clone is one. Other DNA variants within this sample encode the same CDR3. J is TRBJ1-1 and V is TRBV19, with 9 positions matching TRBD1. Trimming took 8 bases from V and 10 from J; bases not matched to a gene: 11. CDR1 is LNHDA, CDR2 SQIVND, per germline (reference sequence). This CDR3 spans 13 amino acids. This CDR3 is CASGTQGAVGAFF. Written as DNA, the CDR3 is TGTGCCAGTGGGACACAGGGGGCAGTTGGAGCTTTCTTT.

The J gene is TRBJ1-3, the V gene TRBV19; 9 nucleotides line up with TRBD1. Germline-derived CDR1 and CDR2 are LNHDA and SQIVND (reference sequence). CDR3 length equals 17 residues. Losses at the gene ends were 3 bases for V and 2 bases for J; bases not matched to a gene: 8. Written as DNA, the CDR3 is TGTGCCAGTAGTATCTTCGGGACAGGGCCGCCTGGAAACACCATATATTTT. It encodes CASSIFGTGPPGNTIYF.

In its sample, this clone was seen a few times. V gene TRBV2 combines with J gene TRBJ1-2; 9 nucleotides agree with TRBD1. Germline V gives CDR1 SNHLY, CDR2 FYNNEI. The junction had 3 bases not matched to a gene; V was cut back by 1 base and J by 6 bases. This CDR3 comprises 14 residues. The CDR3 here is CASSEGTGANGYTF. The CDR3 coding sequence is TGTGCCAGCAGTGAAGGGACAGGGGCGAATGGCTACACCTTC.

The chain carries TRBV28 and TRBJ1-4; weak D call: TRBD1 (6 bases). Germline V CDR1 and CDR2: MDHEN, SYDVKM. Trimming took off 4 bases at V and 4 bases at J, with 13 bases between the two ends. The CDR3 has 15 amino acids. For the CDR3, the DNA is TGTGCCAGCAGTTCTCTGGACAGCCTTAATGAAAAACTGTTTTTT. It encodes CASSSLDSLNEKLFF.

V gene TRBV24-1 combines with J gene TRBJ1-2, with a weak D call TRBD1 (6 bases). The CDR3 totals 14 residues. V gave up 2 bases and J gave up 4 bases, with 10 bases separating them. From germline, CDR1 is KGHDR and CDR2 SFDVKD. The CDR3 region is CATSDSRTVYGYTF. CDR3 coding DNA: TGTGCCACCAGTGATTCCCGGACAGTCTATGGCTACACCTTC.